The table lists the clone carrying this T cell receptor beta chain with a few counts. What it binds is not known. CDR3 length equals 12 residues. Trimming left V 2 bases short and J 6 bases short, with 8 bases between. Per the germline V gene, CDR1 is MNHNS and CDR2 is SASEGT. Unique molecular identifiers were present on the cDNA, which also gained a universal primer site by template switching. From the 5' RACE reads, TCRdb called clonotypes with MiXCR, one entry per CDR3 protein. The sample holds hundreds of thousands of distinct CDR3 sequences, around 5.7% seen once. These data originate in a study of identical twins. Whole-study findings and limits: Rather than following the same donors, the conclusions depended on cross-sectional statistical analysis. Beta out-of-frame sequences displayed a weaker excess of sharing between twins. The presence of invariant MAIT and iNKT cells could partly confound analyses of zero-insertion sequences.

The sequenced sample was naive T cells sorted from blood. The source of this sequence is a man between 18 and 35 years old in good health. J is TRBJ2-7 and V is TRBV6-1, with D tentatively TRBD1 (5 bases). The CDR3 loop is CASSELRGEQYF. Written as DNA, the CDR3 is TGTGCCAGCAGTGAACTAAGGGGCGAGCAGTACTTC.